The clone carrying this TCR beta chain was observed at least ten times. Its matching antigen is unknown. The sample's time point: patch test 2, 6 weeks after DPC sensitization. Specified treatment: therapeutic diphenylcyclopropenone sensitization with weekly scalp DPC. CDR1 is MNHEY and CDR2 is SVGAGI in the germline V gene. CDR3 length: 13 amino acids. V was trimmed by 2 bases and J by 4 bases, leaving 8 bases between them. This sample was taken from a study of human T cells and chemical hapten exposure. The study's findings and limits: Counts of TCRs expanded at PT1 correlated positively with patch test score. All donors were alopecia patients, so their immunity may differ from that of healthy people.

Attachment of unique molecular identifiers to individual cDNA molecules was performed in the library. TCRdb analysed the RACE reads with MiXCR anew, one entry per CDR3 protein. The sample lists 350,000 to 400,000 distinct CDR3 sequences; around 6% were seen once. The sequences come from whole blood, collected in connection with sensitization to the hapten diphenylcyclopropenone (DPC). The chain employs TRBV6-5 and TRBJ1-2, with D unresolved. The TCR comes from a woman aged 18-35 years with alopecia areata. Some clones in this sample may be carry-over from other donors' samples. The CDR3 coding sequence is TGTGCCAGCAGTTACCGAACCTCCTATGGCTACACCTTC. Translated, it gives CASSYRTSYGYTF.